This T cell receptor (beta chain) was identified in a study of regulatory T cells in long-lasting Graves disease. Noted time point: persistent/refractory GD, antithyroid drugs over 5 years with positive TRAb. Isolated PBMC RNA provided the starting material for the TCR library. Investigators prepared the TCR beta libraries by applying iRepertoire HTBI primers and Arm-PCR of CDR3 regions. MiXCR was run by TCRdb on the multiplex PCR reads, yielding one entry per CDR3 protein. The sample has about 470,000 distinct CDR3 sequences; 20% to 25% are singletons. This clonotype was detected ten times or more. The sequenced sample was peripheral blood mononuclear cells (PBMCs), obtained when the disease was refractory, from a patient treated with antithyroid drugs. The TCR was taken from a female donor with Graves disease.

This chain's CDR3 is CASSPMGSGQPQHF. The CDR3 DNA reads as TGTGCCAGCAGCCCTATGGGGTCGGGTCAGCCCCAGCATTTT. The chain joins TRBV12-3 or TRBV12-4 to TRBJ1-5; the D is unclear. The CDR3 loop spans 14 amino acids. The V gene lost 6 bases and the J gene lost 6 bases, with 15 bases spanning the gap.